This T cell receptor (beta chain) was observed in a study of T cells in Graves' hyperthyroidism and ophthalmopathy. V lost 7 bases to trimming and J lost 2 bases; unmatched junction nucleotides: 12. This CDR3 contains 17 residues. The V gene's germline CDR1 is MDHEN and CDR2 SYDVKM. Graves' hyperthyroidism was deemed stable given no ophthalmopathy progression within 18 months. Patients between 18 and 65 years old had hyperthyroidism, newly diagnosed and lasting under 2 months. Uncontrolled infection, other autoimmune disease, pregnancy and lactation each barred patients from inclusion. RNA transcripts served as the template for amplifying TCR beta CDR3 regions. HTBI primers were the set used in a first-round RT-PCR of the TCR CDR3. TCRdb reprocessed the multiplex PCR reads via MiXCR and lists one record per CDR3 protein. Among about 400,000 distinct CDR3 sequences, about 15% were seen once, and the ten largest hold around a third.

The chain couples TRBV28 to TRBJ2-3; 10 positions agree with TRBD2. The sequenced sample consisted of blood. The sequence derives from a woman aged 25 to 39 with Graves' hyperthyroidism. CDR3 residues: CASTPWSSGRPTDTQYF. DNA of the CDR3: TGTGCCAGCACCCCTTGGAGTAGCGGGAGGCCCACAGATACGCAGTATTTT.